Described below is a single T cell receptor beta chain sequence and its context. The sample comes from a study of blood T cell repertoires in COVID-19. At the level of the study: The United States, Italy and Spain supplied acute and convalescent COVID-19 samples. PBMCs, B-cell-depleted T cells, or T cells provided the cDNA or gDNA that made up the material.

Assay: immunoSEQ multiplex PCR; the TCRdb copy retains only in-frame clones and omits some. The repertoire consists of around 84,000 clones, with about 83% occurring once and the leading ten covering about 42%. This CDR3 contains 14 residues. The V gene's germline CDR1 is ENHRY and CDR2 SYGVKD. With V trimmed by 8 bases and J by 5 bases, 9 bases remained unmatched. The rearrangement links TRBV10-3 to TRBJ2-7; 10 bases align to TRBD2. Sequencing was carried out using peripheral blood. This sequence was found in an elderly man with active or convalescent COVID-19. The CDR3 spells CAIGQAGGPNEQYF. The CDR3 DNA sequence: TGTGCCATCGGCCAAGCGGGAGGGCCCAACGAGCAGTACTTC.